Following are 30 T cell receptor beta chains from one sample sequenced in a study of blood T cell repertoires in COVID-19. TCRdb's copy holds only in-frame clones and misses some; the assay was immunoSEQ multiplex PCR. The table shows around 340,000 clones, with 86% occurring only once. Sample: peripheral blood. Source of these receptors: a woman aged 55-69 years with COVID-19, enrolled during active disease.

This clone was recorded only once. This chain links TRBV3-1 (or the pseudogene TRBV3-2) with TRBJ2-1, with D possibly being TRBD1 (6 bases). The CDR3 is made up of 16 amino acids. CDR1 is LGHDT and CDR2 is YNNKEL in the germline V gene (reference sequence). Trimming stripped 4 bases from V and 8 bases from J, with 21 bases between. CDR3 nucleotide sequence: TGTGCCAGCAGCCGCAGGGGTTCCAGATTAGGCGATGAGCAGTTCTTC. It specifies CASSRRGSRLGDEQFF.

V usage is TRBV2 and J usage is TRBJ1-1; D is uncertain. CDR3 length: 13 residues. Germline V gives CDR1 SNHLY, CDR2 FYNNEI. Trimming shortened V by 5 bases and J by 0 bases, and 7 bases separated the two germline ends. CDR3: CASSYGVNTEAFF. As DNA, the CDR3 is TGTGCCAGCAGTTATGGAGTGAACACTGAAGCTTTCTTT.

In DNA form, the CDR3 reads TGTGCCAGCAGCCAAAATAAGGACAGGTCTCTTGGCTACACCTTC. It codes for CASSQNKDRSLGYTF. V is TRBV7-2 and J is TRBJ1-2, with 7 bases fitting TRBD1. The CDR3 is 15 residues long. Unmatched junction bases numbered 13, after V lost 5 bases and J lost 7 bases. Germline assignment: CDR1 SGHTA and CDR2 FQGNSA. The entire variable domain, with the rest obtained from reference TRBV7-2 and TRBJ1-2, is as follows: GAGVSQSPSNKVTEKGKDVELRCDPISGHTALYWYRQSLGQGLEFLIYFQGNSAPDKSGLPSDRFSAERTGGSVSTLTIQRTQQEDSAVYLCASSQNKDRSLGYTFGSGTRLTVV.

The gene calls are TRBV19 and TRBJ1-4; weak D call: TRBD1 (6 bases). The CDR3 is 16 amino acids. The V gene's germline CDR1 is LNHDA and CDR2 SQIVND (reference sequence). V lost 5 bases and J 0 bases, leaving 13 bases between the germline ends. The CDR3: CASSSGQRPTNEKLFF. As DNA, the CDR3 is TGTGCCAGTAGTTCTGGACAGCGACCAACTAATGAAAAACTGTTTTTT.

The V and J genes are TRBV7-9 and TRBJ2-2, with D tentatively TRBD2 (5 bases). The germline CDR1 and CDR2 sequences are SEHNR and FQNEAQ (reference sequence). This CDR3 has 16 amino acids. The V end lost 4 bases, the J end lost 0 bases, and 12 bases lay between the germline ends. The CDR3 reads CASSSRTLPNTGELFF. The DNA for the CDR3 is TGTGCCAGCAGCTCCCGGACTCTCCCGAACACCGGGGAGCTGTTTTTT.

Written as DNA, the CDR3 is TGTGCCAGTAGTATTTCTGGGTCCGGCAACCGGGAGGGCTACACCTTC. Residues: CASSISGSGNREGYTF. The chain recombines TRBV19 with TRBJ1-2; unclear D gene. There are 16 residues in the CDR3. V gave up 3 bases and J gave up 8 bases, with 22 bases separating them. CDR1 LNHDA and CDR2 SQIVND come from the germline V gene (reference sequence).

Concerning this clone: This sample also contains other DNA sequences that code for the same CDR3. Written as DNA, the CDR3 is TGTGCCAGCAGTTCGACAGGCAATGAGCAGTTCTTC. Translation gives CASSSTGNEQFF. The chain recombines TRBV7-2 with TRBJ2-1; the D gene is possibly TRBD1 (6 bases). The CDR3 runs to 12 residues. V lost 6 bases to trimming and J lost 6 bases, with 9 bases between them. The germline V gene has CDR1 SGHTA and CDR2 FQGNSA.

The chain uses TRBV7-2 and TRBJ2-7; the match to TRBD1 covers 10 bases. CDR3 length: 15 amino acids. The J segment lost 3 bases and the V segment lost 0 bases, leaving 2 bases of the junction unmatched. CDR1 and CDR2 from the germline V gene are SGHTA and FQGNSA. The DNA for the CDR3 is TGTGCCAGCAGCTTAGCGACAGGGGGCGGCTACGAGCAGTACTTC. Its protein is CASSLATGGGYEQYF. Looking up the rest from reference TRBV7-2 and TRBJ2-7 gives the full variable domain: GAGVSQSPSNKVTEKGKDVELRCDPISGHTALYWYRQSLGQGLEFLIYFQGNSAPDKSGLPSDRFSAERTGGSVSTLTIQRTQQEDSAVYLCASSLATGGGYEQYFGPGTRLTVT.

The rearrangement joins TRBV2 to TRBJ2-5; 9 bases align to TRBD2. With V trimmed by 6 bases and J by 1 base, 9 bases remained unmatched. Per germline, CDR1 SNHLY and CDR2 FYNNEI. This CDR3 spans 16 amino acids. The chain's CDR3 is CASRSGTSPIQETQYF. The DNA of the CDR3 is TGTGCCAGCAGATCCGGGACTAGCCCAATCCAAGAGACCCAGTACTTC.

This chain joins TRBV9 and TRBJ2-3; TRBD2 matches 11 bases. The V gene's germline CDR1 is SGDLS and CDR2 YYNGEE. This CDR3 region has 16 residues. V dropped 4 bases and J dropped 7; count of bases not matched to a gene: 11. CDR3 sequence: CASSPSLAGDRYTQYF. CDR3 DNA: TGTGCCAGCAGCCCCTCACTAGCGGGGGACCGCTATACGCAGTATTTT.

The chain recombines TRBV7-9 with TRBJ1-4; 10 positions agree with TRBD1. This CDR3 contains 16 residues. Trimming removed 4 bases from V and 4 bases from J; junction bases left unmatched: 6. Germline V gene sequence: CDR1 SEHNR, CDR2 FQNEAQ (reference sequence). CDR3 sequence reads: CASSSRQGAFNEKLFF. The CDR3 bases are TGTGCCAGCAGCTCTCGACAGGGGGCATTTAATGAAAAACTGTTTTTT.

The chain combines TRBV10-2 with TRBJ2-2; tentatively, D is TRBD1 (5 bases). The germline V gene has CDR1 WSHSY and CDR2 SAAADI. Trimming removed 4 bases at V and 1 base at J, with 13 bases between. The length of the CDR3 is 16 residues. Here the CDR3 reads CASSAIGALNTGELFF. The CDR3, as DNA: TGCGCCAGCAGTGCTATTGGGGCACTGAACACCGGGGAGCTGTTTTTT.

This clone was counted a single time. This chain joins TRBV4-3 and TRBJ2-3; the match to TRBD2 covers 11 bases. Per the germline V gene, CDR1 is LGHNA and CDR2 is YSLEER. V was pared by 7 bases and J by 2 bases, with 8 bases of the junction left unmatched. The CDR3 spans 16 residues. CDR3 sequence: CASKESSGGATDTQYF. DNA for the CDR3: TGCGCCAGCAAGGAGAGTAGCGGGGGGGCCACAGATACGCAGTATTTT.

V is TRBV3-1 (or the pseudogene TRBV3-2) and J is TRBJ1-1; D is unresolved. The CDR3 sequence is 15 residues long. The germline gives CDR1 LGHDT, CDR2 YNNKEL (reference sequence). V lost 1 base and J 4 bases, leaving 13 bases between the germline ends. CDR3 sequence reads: CASSQVHGVGTEAFF. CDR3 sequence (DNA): TGTGCCAGCAGCCAAGTTCACGGGGTGGGCACTGAAGCTTTCTTT.

The CDR3 here is CASRASGGPLGGTQYF. The CDR3 DNA reads as TGTGCCAGTAGGGCTAGCGGGGGACCCCTTGGCGGGACCCAGTACTTC. The chain employs TRBV19 and TRBJ2-5; 10 positions agree with TRBD2. Germline loops: CDR1 LNHDA, CDR2 SQIVND (reference sequence). J lost 7 bases, V lost 6 bases, and 14 bases had no gene match. This CDR3 has 16 amino acids.

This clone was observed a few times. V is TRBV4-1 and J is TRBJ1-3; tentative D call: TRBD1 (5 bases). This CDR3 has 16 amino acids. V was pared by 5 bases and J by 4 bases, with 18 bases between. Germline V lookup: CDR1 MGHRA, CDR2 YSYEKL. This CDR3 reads CASSDQGKSGGNTIYF. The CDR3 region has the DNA TGCGCCAGCAGCGATCAGGGTAAGTCTGGAGGAAACACCATATATTTT.

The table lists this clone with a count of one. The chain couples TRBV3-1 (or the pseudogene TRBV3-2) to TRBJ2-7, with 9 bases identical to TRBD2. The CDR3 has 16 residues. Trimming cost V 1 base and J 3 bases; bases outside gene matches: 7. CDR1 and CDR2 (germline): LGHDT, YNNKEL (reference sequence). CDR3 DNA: TGTGCCAGCAGCCAAGTCTTGACTAGCGGAAACTACGAGCAGTACTTC. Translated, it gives CASSQVLTSGNYEQYF.

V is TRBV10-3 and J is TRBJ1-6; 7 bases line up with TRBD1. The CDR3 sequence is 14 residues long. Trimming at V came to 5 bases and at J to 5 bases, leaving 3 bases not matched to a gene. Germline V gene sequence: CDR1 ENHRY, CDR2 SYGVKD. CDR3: CAISFDRDNSPLHF. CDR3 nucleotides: TGTGCCATCAGTTTCGACAGGGATAATTCACCCCTCCACTTT.

This CDR3 is CASSYPPTVNTEAFF. For the CDR3, the DNA is TGTGCCAGCAGTTACCCCCCGACAGTGAACACTGAAGCTTTCTTT. This chain uses TRBV6-2 or TRBV6-3 with TRBJ1-1; possible D gene TRBD1, 5 bases. V lost 2 bases and J lost 0, with 10 bases in between. Germline V lookup: CDR1 MNHEY, CDR2 SVGEGT. The CDR3 totals 15 residues.

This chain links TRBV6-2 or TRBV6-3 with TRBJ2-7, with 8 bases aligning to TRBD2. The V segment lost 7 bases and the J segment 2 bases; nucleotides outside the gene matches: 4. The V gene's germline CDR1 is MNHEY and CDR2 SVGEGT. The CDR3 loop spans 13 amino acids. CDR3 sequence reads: CASNPGGAYEQYF. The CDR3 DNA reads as TGTGCCAGCAACCCCGGGGGGGCCTACGAGCAGTACTTC.

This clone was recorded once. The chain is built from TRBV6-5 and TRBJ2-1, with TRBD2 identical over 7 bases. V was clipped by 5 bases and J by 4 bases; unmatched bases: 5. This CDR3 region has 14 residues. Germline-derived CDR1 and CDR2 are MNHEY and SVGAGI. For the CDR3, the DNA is TGTGCCAGCAGTCGTGGGGGGGGTTACAATGAGCAGTTCTTC. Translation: CASSRGGGYNEQFF.

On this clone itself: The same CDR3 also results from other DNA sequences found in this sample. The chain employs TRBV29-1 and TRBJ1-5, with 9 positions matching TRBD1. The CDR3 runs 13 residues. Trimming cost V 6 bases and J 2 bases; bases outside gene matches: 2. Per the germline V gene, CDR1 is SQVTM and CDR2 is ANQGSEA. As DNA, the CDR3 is TGCAGCGTGGGACAGGGTCGCAATCAGCCCCAGCATTTT. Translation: CSVGQGRNQPQHF.

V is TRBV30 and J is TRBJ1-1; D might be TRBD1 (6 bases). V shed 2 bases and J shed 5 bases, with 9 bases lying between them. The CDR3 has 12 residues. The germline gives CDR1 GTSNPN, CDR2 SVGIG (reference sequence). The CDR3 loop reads CAWSTGSTEAFF. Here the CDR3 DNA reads TGTGCCTGGAGTACAGGGTCGACTGAAGCTTTCTTT.

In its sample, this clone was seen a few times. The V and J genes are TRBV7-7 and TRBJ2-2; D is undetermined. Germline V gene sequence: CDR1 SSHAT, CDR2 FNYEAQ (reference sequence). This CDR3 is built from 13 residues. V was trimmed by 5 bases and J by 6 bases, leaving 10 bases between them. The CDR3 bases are TGTGCCAGCAGCCCTTCTACTTCCGGGGAGCTGTTTTTT. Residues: CASSPSTSGELFF.

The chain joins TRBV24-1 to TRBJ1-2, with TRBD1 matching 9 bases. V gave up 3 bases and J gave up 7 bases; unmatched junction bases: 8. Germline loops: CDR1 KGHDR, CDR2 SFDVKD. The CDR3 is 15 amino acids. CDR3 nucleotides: TGTGCCACCAGTGATCCCGGGACAGGGAGAGGTGGCTACACCTTC. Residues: CATSDPGTGRGGYTF.

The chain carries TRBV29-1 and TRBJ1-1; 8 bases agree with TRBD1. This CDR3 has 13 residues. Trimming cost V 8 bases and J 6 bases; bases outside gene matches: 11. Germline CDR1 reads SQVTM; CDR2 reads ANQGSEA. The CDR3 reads CSLAGQGSSEAFF. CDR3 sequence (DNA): TGCAGCCTGGCTGGACAGGGATCGTCTGAAGCTTTCTTT.

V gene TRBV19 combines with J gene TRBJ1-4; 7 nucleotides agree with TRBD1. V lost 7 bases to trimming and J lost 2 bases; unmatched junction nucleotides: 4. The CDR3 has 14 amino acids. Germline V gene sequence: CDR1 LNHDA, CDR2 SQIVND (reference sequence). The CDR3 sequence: CASIGQATNEKLFF. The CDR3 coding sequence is TGTGCCAGTATTGGACAGGCCACTAATGAAAAACTGTTTTTT.

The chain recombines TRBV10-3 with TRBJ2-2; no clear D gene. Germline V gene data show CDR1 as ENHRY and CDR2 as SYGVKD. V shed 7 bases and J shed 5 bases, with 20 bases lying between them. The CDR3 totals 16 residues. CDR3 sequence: CAINPNPGMRTGELFF. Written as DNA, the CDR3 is TGTGCCATCAATCCCAACCCGGGTATGCGGACCGGGGAGCTGTTTTTT.

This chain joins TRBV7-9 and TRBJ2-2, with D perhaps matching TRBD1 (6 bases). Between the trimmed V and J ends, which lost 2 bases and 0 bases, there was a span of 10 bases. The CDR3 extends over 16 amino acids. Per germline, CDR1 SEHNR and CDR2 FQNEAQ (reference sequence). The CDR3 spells CASSLSDSTNTGELFF. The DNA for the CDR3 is TGTGCCAGCAGCTTATCGGACAGCACGAACACCGGGGAGCTGTTTTTT.

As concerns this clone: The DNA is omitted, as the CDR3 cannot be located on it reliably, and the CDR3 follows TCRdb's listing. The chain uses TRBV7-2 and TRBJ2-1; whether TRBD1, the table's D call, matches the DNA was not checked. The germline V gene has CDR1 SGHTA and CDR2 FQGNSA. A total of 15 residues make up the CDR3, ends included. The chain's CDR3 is CASSVSLDRANEQFF.